These T cell receptor beta chains were read from a single sample in a study of T cell repertoires in cytomegalovirus infection. No antigen has been identified for these receptors. MiXCR, run by TCRdb on the reads, gives a single entry per CDR3 protein. Seen here are 65,000 to 85,000 distinct CDR3 sequences, less than 30% observed once, and the top ten hold about 60%. Sequencing used CD8+ T cells from cultured PBMCs, obtained from culture after CMV antigen stimulation. The receptors shown here come from a human donor in good health (CMV status not recorded). Some clones in this sample may be carry-over from other donors' samples. Both conserved end residues are part of each CDR3. D genes are given only for firm matches. The listing skips clone size in some rows; elsewhere it reads once, few, many or a size class.

len: 18
j_gene: TRBJ2-3
d_gene: TRBD1
abundance: many
v_gene: TRBV11-2
CDR3nt: TGTGCCAGCAGCTCATCCACTCGGACAGGGTTTACCACAGATACGCAGTATTTT
CDR3aa: CASSSSTRTGFTTDTQYF

len: 18
j_gene: TRBJ1-4
d_gene: TRBD1
abundance: .
v_gene: TRBV4-3
CDR3nt: TGCGCCAGCAGCCAAGATCCCGGGACAGATGCAACTAATGAAAAACTGTTTTTT
CDR3aa: CASSQDPGTDATNEKLFF

len: 16
j_gene: TRBJ2-7
d_gene: TRBD1
abundance: many
v_gene: TRBV28
CDR3nt: TGTGCCAGCTCGAGAAGACCACAGGGGCCCTTCTACGAGCAGTACTTC
CDR3aa: CASSRRPQGPFYEQYF

len: 15
j_gene: TRBJ1-4
d_gene: TRBD1
abundance: few
v_gene: TRBV7-9
CDR3nt: TGTGCCAGCAGCCCGGGGACAGGGATTAATGAAAAACTGTTTTTT
CDR3aa: CASSPGTGINEKLFF

len: 15
j_gene: TRBJ2-3
d_gene: TRBD1
abundance: many
v_gene: TRBV7-6
CDR3nt: TGTGCCAGCAGGGACAGGGAGACTAGCACAGATACGCAGTATTTT
CDR3aa: CASRDRETSTDTQYF

len: 17
j_gene: TRBJ1-5
d_gene: .
abundance: many
v_gene: TRBV19
CDR3nt: TGTGCCAGCTCTGTAAAAGTGGGGGGCTATAGCAATCAGCCCCAGCATTTT
CDR3aa: CASSVKVGGYSNQPQHF

len: 19
j_gene: TRBJ2-2
d_gene: .
abundance: .
v_gene: TRBV7-9
CDR3nt: TGTGCCAGCAGCTTACTGCGTCAACCCGGGACCCGAAGGGCCGGGGAGCTGTTTTTT
CDR3aa: CASSLLRQPGTRRAGELFF

len: 16
j_gene: TRBJ2-5
d_gene: TRBD2
abundance: few
v_gene: TRBV7-8
CDR3nt: TGTGCCAGCAGGAGTTCACTAGCGGGAGGCCAAGAGACCCAGTACTTC
CDR3aa: CASRSSLAGGQETQYF

len: 11
j_gene: TRBJ1-2
d_gene: .
abundance: .
v_gene: TRBV7-6
CDR3nt: TGTGCCAGCAGCTTAAAGGTTGGCTACACCTTC
CDR3aa: CASSLKVGYTF

len: 15
j_gene: TRBJ1-6
d_gene: TRBD1
abundance: few
v_gene: TRBV7-6
CDR3nt: TGTGCCAGCAGTCCCAGCCGGACAGGGCATTCACCCCTCCACTTT
CDR3aa: CASSPSRTGHSPLHF

len: 14
j_gene: TRBJ2-5
d_gene: .
abundance: many
v_gene: TRBV7-9
CDR3nt: TGTGCCAGCAGACCCGACTGGCCCCAAGAGACCCAGTACTTC
CDR3aa: CASRPDWPQETQYF

len: 16
j_gene: TRBJ2-1
d_gene: TRBD2
abundance: .
v_gene: TRBV27
CDR3nt: TGTGCCAGCAGTTTATTTCCTAGCGGGAGTGACAACGAGCAGTTCTTC
CDR3aa: CASSLFPSGSDNEQFF

len: 19
j_gene: TRBJ1-2
d_gene: TRBD1
abundance: many
v_gene: TRBV5-8
CDR3nt: TGTGCCAGCAGCTCCTTAATTGCAAAGACAGGGGGCGTTTTCTATGGCTACACCTTC
CDR3aa: CASSSLIAKTGGVFYGYTF

len: 14
j_gene: TRBJ2-7
d_gene: .
abundance: few
v_gene: TRBV4-3
CDR3nt: TGCGCCAGCAGCCAAGAGTTGAGCACCTACGAGCAGTACTTC
CDR3aa: CASSQELSTYEQYF

len: 15
j_gene: TRBJ2-3
d_gene: .
abundance: many
v_gene: TRBV9
CDR3nt: TGTGCCAGCAGCCAGAATCGGGGGGCGACAGATACGCAGTATTTT
CDR3aa: CASSQNRGATDTQYF

len: 14
j_gene: TRBJ2-7
d_gene: .
abundance: few
v_gene: TRBV7-3
CDR3nt: TGTGCCAGCAGCTCAGCGGACAGCAACTACGAGCAGTACTTC
CDR3aa: CASSSADSNYEQYF

len: 17
j_gene: TRBJ1-5
d_gene: TRBD1
abundance: .
v_gene: TRBV19
CDR3nt: TGTGCCAGTGTAGACAGGGCCCGAGGTGCGGGCAATCAGCCCCAGCATTTT
CDR3aa: CASVDRARGAGNQPQHF

len: 13
j_gene: TRBJ1-2
d_gene: .
abundance: many
v_gene: TRBV14
CDR3nt: TGTGCCAGCAGCCCCTCAGGGATAGGAGGCTACACCTTC
CDR3aa: CASSPSGIGGYTF

len: 13
j_gene: TRBJ2-1
d_gene: .
abundance: few
v_gene: TRBV12-3/TRBV12-4
CDR3nt: TGTGCCAGTAGTTTAGGGGGAGGGGATGAGCAGTTCTTC
CDR3aa: CASSLGGGDEQFF

len: 17
j_gene: TRBJ2-1
d_gene: .
abundance: few
v_gene: TRBV12-3/TRBV12-4
CDR3nt: TGTGCCAGCAGTTCCCCCTCAGGGGCGGACCTCAACAATGAGCAGTTCTTC
CDR3aa: CASSSPSGADLNNEQFF

len: 16
j_gene: TRBJ2-3
d_gene: .
abundance: many
v_gene: TRBV7-2
CDR3nt: TGTGCCAGCAGCTTAGGGAGCCACCTTAGCACAGATACGCAGTATTTT
CDR3aa: CASSLGSHLSTDTQYF

len: 17
j_gene: TRBJ2-7
d_gene: .
abundance: few
v_gene: TRBV4-3
CDR3nt: TGCGCCAGCAGCCAAGATCTTTTAGGGAAAGCTCTGGACGAGCAGTACTTC
CDR3aa: CASSQDLLGKALDEQYF

len: 17
j_gene: TRBJ1-4
d_gene: .
abundance: few
v_gene: TRBV6-5
CDR3nt: TGTGCCAGCAGTTACCCTTTAAGGCACCGACCTAATGAAAAACTGTTTTTT
CDR3aa: CASSYPLRHRPNEKLFF

len: 15
j_gene: TRBJ2-3
d_gene: .
abundance: many
v_gene: TRBV6-1
CDR3nt: TGTGCCAGCAGTGAAGTGAAGGCAATTGGAGATACGCAGTATTTT
CDR3aa: CASSEVKAIGDTQYF

len: 18
j_gene: TRBJ2-5
d_gene: TRBD2
abundance: many
v_gene: TRBV28
CDR3nt: TGTGCCAGCAGCTTAGACCCGGGACTAGCCGGGAATGGGGAGACCCAGTACTTC
CDR3aa: CASSLDPGLAGNGETQYF

len: 14
j_gene: TRBJ2-7
d_gene: .
abundance: once
v_gene: TRBV12-3/TRBV12-4
CDR3nt: TGTGCCAGCAGTTTAGACGGCAGGGGTAAAGAGCAGTACTTC
CDR3aa: CASSLDGRGKEQYF

len: 13
j_gene: TRBJ2-7
d_gene: .
abundance: many
v_gene: TRBV7-9
CDR3nt: TGTGCCAGCAGCTTAGTGGAGGGTGGTGAGCAGTACTTC
CDR3aa: CASSLVEGGEQYF

len: 16
j_gene: TRBJ1-2
d_gene: .
abundance: many
v_gene: TRBV7-2
CDR3nt: TGTGCCAGCAGCCCATCCCCCGGACATTCAAGGGATGGCTACACCTTC
CDR3aa: CASSPSPGHSRDGYTF

len: 15
j_gene: TRBJ2-4
d_gene: .
abundance: few
v_gene: TRBV5-6
CDR3nt: TGTGCCAGCAGCTTGATCAAGGTAGCCAAAAACATTCAGTACTTC
CDR3aa: CASSLIKVAKNIQYF

len: 15
j_gene: TRBJ2-6
d_gene: .
abundance: few
v_gene: TRBV7-7
CDR3nt: TGTGCCAGCAGCCCAGGACCACAAGGGGCCAACGTCCTGACTTTC
CDR3aa: CASSPGPQGANVLTF

len: 16
j_gene: TRBJ2-2
d_gene: .
abundance: .
v_gene: TRBV6-1
CDR3nt: TGTGCCAGCAGTTATGGGCAGCTTGCGAACACCGGGGAGCTGTTTTTT
CDR3aa: CASSYGQLANTGELFF

len: 13
j_gene: TRBJ2-7
d_gene: .
abundance: few
v_gene: TRBV6-1
CDR3nt: TGTGCCAGCAGTGAGCCTACCTCCTACGAGCAGTACTTC
CDR3aa: CASSEPTSYEQYF

len: 15
j_gene: TRBJ2-7
d_gene: .
abundance: many
v_gene: TRBV7-2
CDR3nt: TGTGCCAGCAGCTTAGCTGGCGGAGCATCCTACGAGCAGTACTTC
CDR3aa: CASSLAGGASYEQYF

len: 16
j_gene: TRBJ1-6
d_gene: .
abundance: few
v_gene: TRBV11-2
CDR3nt: TGTGCCAGCAGCTTAACCATAGGCAGTTATAATTCACCCCTCCACTTT
CDR3aa: CASSLTIGSYNSPLHF

len: 13
j_gene: TRBJ1-5
d_gene: .
abundance: few
v_gene: TRBV2
CDR3nt: TGTGCCAGCACACAATATAGCAATCAGCCCCAGCATTTT
CDR3aa: CASTQYSNQPQHF

len: 15
j_gene: TRBJ1-6
d_gene: .
abundance: .
v_gene: TRBV20-1
CDR3nt: TGCAGTGCTAGAGATGTGGATGGGCAGTCCTCACCCCTCCACTTT
CDR3aa: CSARDVDGQSSPLHF

len: 15
j_gene: TRBJ2-3
d_gene: .
abundance: many
v_gene: TRBV4-1
CDR3nt: TGCGCCAGCAGCCAAGATCCGGGATCCACAGATACGCAGTATTTT
CDR3aa: CASSQDPGSTDTQYF

len: 13
j_gene: TRBJ2-7
d_gene: .
abundance: .
v_gene: TRBV27
CDR3nt: TGTGCCAGCGGCCCCGGACAGTCTTACGAGCAGTACTTC
CDR3aa: CASGPGQSYEQYF

len: 13
j_gene: TRBJ2-7
d_gene: .
abundance: .
v_gene: TRBV24-1
CDR3nt: TGTGCCACCAGTGATCCGTACGGGGACGAGCAGTACTTC
CDR3aa: CATSDPYGDEQYF

len: 14
j_gene: TRBJ1-2
d_gene: TRBD1
abundance: many
v_gene: TRBV11-1
CDR3nt: TGTGCCAGCTCCCTCTGGCAGGGGGACTATGGCTACACCTTC
CDR3aa: CASSLWQGDYGYTF

len: 17
j_gene: TRBJ2-7
d_gene: TRBD1
abundance: .
v_gene: TRBV4-3
CDR3nt: TGCGCCAGCAGCCAAGATTTGGACAGGGGGATCTCCTACGAGCAGTACTTC
CDR3aa: CASSQDLDRGISYEQYF

len: 12
j_gene: TRBJ2-7
d_gene: .
abundance: .
v_gene: TRBV6-2/TRBV6-3
CDR3nt: TGTGCCAGCAGTCCCTACACCTACGAGCAGTACTTC
CDR3aa: CASSPYTYEQYF

len: 17
j_gene: TRBJ2-1
d_gene: .
abundance: .
v_gene: TRBV4-1
CDR3nt: TGCGCCAGCAGCCCCCGGGGGAGTGAGGCCACCTACAATGAGCAGTTCTTC
CDR3aa: CASSPRGSEATYNEQFF

len: 13
j_gene: TRBJ1-1
d_gene: .
abundance: few
v_gene: TRBV7-2
CDR3nt: TGTGCCAGCAGCCCCCCTCGGGCCGCTGAAGCTTTCTTT
CDR3aa: CASSPPRAAEAFF

len: 20
j_gene: TRBJ2-1
d_gene: TRBD2
abundance: .
v_gene: TRBV6-5
CDR3nt: TGTGCCAGCAGTTACTCCTACCAGTCTGTTGGACTAGCGGGAGTGGATGAGCAGTTCTTC
CDR3aa: CASSYSYQSVGLAGVDEQFF

len: 11
j_gene: TRBJ2-7
d_gene: .
abundance: .
v_gene: TRBV6-1
CDR3nt: TGTGCCAGCAGTGAACATTACGAGCAGTACTTC
CDR3aa: CASSEHYEQYF

len: 14
j_gene: TRBJ2-1
d_gene: .
abundance: .
v_gene: TRBV9
CDR3nt: TGTGCCAGCAGCGGGCAGGGGCCTTACAATGAGCAGTTCTTC
CDR3aa: CASSGQGPYNEQFF

len: 15
j_gene: TRBJ1-5
d_gene: .
abundance: once
v_gene: TRBV27
CDR3nt: TGTGCCAGCAGGGATGGGCCGTTTAGCAATCAGCCCCAGCATTTT
CDR3aa: CASRDGPFSNQPQHF

len: 14
j_gene: TRBJ2-5
d_gene: .
abundance: few
v_gene: TRBV6-2/TRBV6-3
CDR3nt: TGTGCCAGCAGCCGGGCCCGACAGCTAGAGACCCAGTACTTC
CDR3aa: CASSRARQLETQYF

len: 16
j_gene: TRBJ1-2
d_gene: .
abundance: many
v_gene: TRBV7-8
CDR3nt: TGTGCCAGCAGCTTAGAGAGGGGGGGAGTTACGTATGGCTACACCTTC
CDR3aa: CASSLERGGVTYGYTF

len: 19
j_gene: TRBJ2-2
d_gene: .
abundance: .
v_gene: TRBV7-3
CDR3nt: TGTGCCAGCAGCCGTCGTGGAGGGCTATTAACCCGGGAAGTCGGGGAGCTGTTTTTT
CDR3aa: CASSRRGGLLTREVGELFF

len: 12
j_gene: TRBJ1-5
d_gene: .
abundance: few
v_gene: TRBV6-2/TRBV6-3
CDR3nt: TGTGCCAGCCAGGAGGGCTCAAACCGACAGCATTTT
CDR3aa: CASQEGSNRQHF

len: 12
j_gene: TRBJ1-5
d_gene: .
abundance: .
v_gene: TRBV7-9
CDR3nt: TGTGCCAGCAGCTCGCCGGGGCAGCCCCAGCATTTT
CDR3aa: CASSSPGQPQHF

len: 13
j_gene: TRBJ2-1
d_gene: .
abundance: .
v_gene: TRBV7-6
CDR3nt: TGTGCCAGCGCGCCTAGCGTCAACAATGAGCAGTTCTTC
CDR3aa: CASAPSVNNEQFF

len: 12
j_gene: TRBJ2-2
d_gene: .
abundance: many
v_gene: TRBV3-1
CDR3nt: TGTGCCAGCAGCCAAGAAGACCGGGAGCTGTTTTTT
CDR3aa: CASSQEDRELFF